Following are 13 T cell receptor delta chains from one sample sequenced in a study of gamma delta lymphoproliferative disorders and STAT genes. Sequencing used genomic DNA taken from PBMCs of patients and controls. TCRdb re-analyzed the multiplex PCR reads via CATT. In the table there are some 3,100 delta-chain clones, around 1.2% of which are singletons. Sequencing used blood. The receptors were gathered from a human donor in good health.

This clone was seen a handful of times. The protein TCRdb lists belongs to a much larger clone and differs from this DNA's translation at residue 7, which points to a read error; the protein shown is made from the DNA. The rearrangement links TRDV2 to TRDJ1, with 7 positions matching TRDD3. The junction had 9 bases not matched to a gene; V was cut back by 0 bases and J by 0 bases. CDR3 length equals 17 residues. Germline values: CDR1 GEAIGNYY, CDR2 EKD. CDR3 loop: CACDTLPGDPYTDKLIF. For the CDR3, the DNA is TGTGCCTGTGACACCCTACCGGGGGATCCGTACACCGATAAACTCATCTTT.

Worth noting for this clone: The likely explanation is a read error, given a far larger clone one base away. The V and J genes are TRDV2 and TRDJ1; D gene ambiguous. V shed 0 bases and J shed 0 bases, with 10 bases lying between them. Germline V gene sequence: CDR1 GEAIGNYY, CDR2 EKD. The CDR3 is 15 amino acids. The CDR3 sequence is CACDTVGRYTDKLIF. CDR3 sequence (DNA): TGTGCCTGTGACACCGTTGGGAGATACACCGATAAACTCATCTTT.

This clone was recorded a few times. TCRdb's protein, taken from a much larger clone, differs from this DNA's translation at residue 15, likely owing to a read error; the protein displayed comes from the DNA. Within the sample, other DNA sequences also encode this same CDR3. The chain combines TRDV2 with TRDJ1; TRDD3 matches 7 bases. Germline-derived CDR1 and CDR2 are GEAIGNYY and EKD. The length of the CDR3 is 17 residues. DNA for the CDR3: TGTGCCTGTGACACCTTACTGGGGACCCGGGGCACCGATAAACCCATCTTT. Its translation: CACDTLLGTRGTDKPIF.

This clone was found a few times. A read error may produce the germline difference seen at one junction end. Other DNA sequences in the same sample also yield this CDR3. The V gene is TRDV2, the J gene TRDJ1; D unresolved. This CDR3 is built from 17 residues. Per the germline V gene, CDR1 is GEAIGNYY and CDR2 is EKD. CDR3 nucleotides: TGTGCCTGTGACGGTATGACGCTGCTAGGTAACACTGATAAACTCATCTTT. It translates to CACDGMTLLGNTDKLIF.

Remarks on this clone: The protein TCRdb gives is from a much larger clone and does not agree with this DNA's translation at residue 10, likely a read error; the protein shown here comes from the DNA. The chain joins TRDV2 to TRDJ3, with 7 bases fitting TRDD3. This CDR3 spans 20 amino acids. CDR1 is GEAIGNYY, CDR2 EKD, per germline. J lost 0 bases, V lost 0 bases, and 10 bases had no gene match. The CDR3 protein is CACDTAGGDASSWDTRQMFF. Here the CDR3 DNA reads TGTGCCTGTGACACCGCTGGGGGGGACGCCAGCTCCTGGGACACCCGACAGATGTTTTTC.

This clone was seen a few times. This DNA's translation and the protein TCRdb lists, from a much larger clone, do not match at residue 7, likely due to a read error; the protein shown is translated from the DNA. The genes are TRDV2 and TRDJ1; D is uncertain. Germline lookup yields CDR1 GEAIGNYY and CDR2 EKD. This CDR3 is 19 amino acids long. Trimming pared 1 base from V and 0 bases from J, leaving 23 bases between. CDR3 protein: CACDTRTQVGHWDTDKLIF. CDR3 DNA: TGTGCCTGTGACACGAGGACCCAAGTTGGGCATTGGGACACCGATAAACTCATCTTT.

This clone was detected a few times. Given a far larger clone just one base away, this is likely a sequencing read error. Other DNA sequences from this sample encode an identical CDR3 as well. V usage is TRDV2 and J usage is TRDJ1, with 13 bases identical to TRDD3. The V and J ends lost 1 base and 5 bases, in that order; junction bases with no gene match: 15. Per germline, CDR1 GEAIGNYY and CDR2 EKD. This CDR3 spans 19 amino acids. The CDR3 DNA sequence: TGTGCCTGTGACACTCTAGGTACTGGGGGATACGCCATTAATGATAAACTCATCTTT. It encodes CACDTLGTGGYAINDKLIF.

This clone has a handful of counts. Given a far larger clone just one base away, this is likely a sequencing read error. CDR3 sequence (DNA): TGTGCCTGTGACACCGTATCTACCCTTCCTTGGGTACTGGGGGATACAGTTACTACTCCCGATAAACTCATCTTT. Translating gives CACDTVSTLPWVLGDTVTTPDKLIF. The chain links TRDV2 to TRDJ1; the match to TRDD3 covers 12 bases. The ends lost 0 bases at V and 3 bases at J; junction bases unmatched: 31. The CDR3 has 25 residues. Per germline, CDR1 GEAIGNYY and CDR2 EKD.

This clone has only a few counts. A single base is all that separates this from a far larger clone, so a read error is likely. The sample has other DNA sequences that encode this CDR3 too. The chain recombines TRDV2 with TRDJ3, with 7 nucleotides matching TRDD3. The CDR3 loop spans 20 amino acids. Germline V gives CDR1 GEAIGNYY, CDR2 EKD. CDR3 sequence: CACDTAGGDTSSWDTRQMFF. CDR3 coding DNA: TGTGCCTGCGACACCGCTGGGGGGGACACCAGCTCCTGGGACACCCGACAGATGTTTTTC.

This clone appeared a few times. TCRdb shows a much larger clone's protein in place of this DNA's translation, and the two differ at residue 9, likely through a read error; the protein shown is translated from the DNA. The V call is TRDV2, the J call TRDJ1, with TRDD3 matching over 8 bases. Germline V gene lookup returns CDR1 GEAIGNYY and CDR2 EKD. J gave up 2 bases and V 0 bases, and 19 bases lay outside the gene matches. The CDR3 contains 20 residues. CDR3: CACDTVTTEGYAGQTDKLIF. In DNA, the CDR3 is TGTGCCTGTGACACCGTTACTACTGAGGGATACGCGGGGCAGACCGATAAACTCATCTTT.

On this clone itself: TCRdb's protein, taken from a much larger clone, differs from this DNA's translation at residue 12, likely owing to a read error; the protein displayed comes from the DNA. The CDR3: CACDTVTGGPTEKLIF. The CDR3 DNA sequence: TGTGCCTGTGACACCGTCACTGGGGGACCCACCGAAAAACTCATCTTT. The gene calls are TRDV2 and TRDJ1; 9 bases map to TRDD3. CDR3 size: 16 residues. The germline gives CDR1 GEAIGNYY, CDR2 EKD.

This clone was detected a few times. The protein held in TCRdb is that of a much larger clone and does not match this DNA's translation at residue 11, likely because of a read error; the protein shown is translated from the DNA. The chain has TRDV1 and TRDJ1; 10 bases map to TRDD3. The CDR3 sequence is 20 residues long. J was trimmed by 2 bases and V by 1 base; bases with no gene match: 16. Germline CDR1 is TSWWSYY and CDR2 is QGS. Here the CDR3 reads CALGERANYGSWGITDKLIF. Here the CDR3 DNA reads TGTGCTCTTGGGGAACGCGCTAACTACGGGAGCTGGGGGATAACCGATAAACTCATCTTT.

About this clone itself: This sequence is one base from a far larger clone and is likely a read error. The V and J genes are TRDV2 and TRDJ1, with 8 bases identical to TRDD3. V trimming: 5 bases; J trimming: 3 bases; junction bases outside the gene matches: 19. CDR3 length: 18 residues. In germline, CDR1 is GEAIGNYY, CDR2 EKD. CDR3 sequence (DNA): TGTGCCTGTGGCAACATGTGGGGGATTCCAAGACTCTCCGATAAACTCATCTTT. This sequence encodes CACGNMWGIPRLSDKLIF.